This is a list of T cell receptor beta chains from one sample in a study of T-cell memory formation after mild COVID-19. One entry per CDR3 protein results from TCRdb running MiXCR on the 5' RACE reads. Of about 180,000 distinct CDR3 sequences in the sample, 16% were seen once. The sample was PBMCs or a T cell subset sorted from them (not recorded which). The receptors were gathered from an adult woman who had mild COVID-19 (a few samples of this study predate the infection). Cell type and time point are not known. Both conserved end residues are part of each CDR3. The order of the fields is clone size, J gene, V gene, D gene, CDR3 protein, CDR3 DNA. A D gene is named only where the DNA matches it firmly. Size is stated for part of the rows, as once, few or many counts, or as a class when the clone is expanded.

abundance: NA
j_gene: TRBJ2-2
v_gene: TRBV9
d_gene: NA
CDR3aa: CASSVDLRGRLWPGELFF
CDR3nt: TGTGCCAGCAGCGTAGATCTCAGGGGACGATTGTGGCCCGGGGAGCTGTTTTTT

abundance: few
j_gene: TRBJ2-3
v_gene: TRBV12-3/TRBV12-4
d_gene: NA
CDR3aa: CASSSPRGTTDTQYF
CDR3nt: TGTGCCAGCAGTTCCCCACGGGGGACCACAGATACGCAGTATTTT

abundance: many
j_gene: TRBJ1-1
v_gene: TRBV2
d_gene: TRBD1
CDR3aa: CASSDLRGQYTEAFF
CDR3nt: TGTGCCAGCAGTGACCTCAGGGGGCAGTACACTGAAGCTTTCTTT

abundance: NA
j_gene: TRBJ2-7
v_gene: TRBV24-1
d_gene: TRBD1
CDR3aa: CATSPGQVPYEQYF
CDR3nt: TGTGCCACCAGTCCGGGACAGGTTCCCTACGAGCAGTACTTC

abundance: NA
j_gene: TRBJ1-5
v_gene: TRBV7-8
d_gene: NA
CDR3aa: CASSLAPDQPQHF
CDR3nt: TGTGCCAGCAGCTTAGCGCCGGATCAGCCCCAGCATTTT

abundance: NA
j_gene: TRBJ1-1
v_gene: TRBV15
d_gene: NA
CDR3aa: CATSRDGVVTEAFF
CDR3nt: TGTGCCACCAGCAGAGATGGGGTAGTAACTGAAGCTTTCTTT

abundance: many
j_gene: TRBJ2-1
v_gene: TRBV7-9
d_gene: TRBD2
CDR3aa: CASSLAGRANNEQFF
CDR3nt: TGTGCCAGCAGCTTAGCGGGGAGGGCCAACAATGAGCAGTTCTTC

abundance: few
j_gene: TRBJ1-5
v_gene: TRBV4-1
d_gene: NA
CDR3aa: CASSQAPHGINQPQHF
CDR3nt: TGCGCCAGCAGCCAAGCGCCCCATGGGATCAATCAGCCCCAGCATTTT

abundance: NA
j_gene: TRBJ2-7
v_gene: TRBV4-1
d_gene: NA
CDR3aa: CASSQKAGSYEQYF
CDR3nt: TGCGCCAGCAGCCAAAAGGCAGGATCCTACGAGCAGTACTTC

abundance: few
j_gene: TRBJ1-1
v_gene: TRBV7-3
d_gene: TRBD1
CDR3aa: CASSFRQGAAEAFF
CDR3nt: TGTGCCAGCAGCTTTAGGCAGGGGGCCGCTGAAGCTTTCTTT

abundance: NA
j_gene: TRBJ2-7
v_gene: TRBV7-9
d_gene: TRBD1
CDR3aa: CASSLTGEIDEQYF
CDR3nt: TGTGCCAGCAGCTTGACAGGGGAGATCGACGAGCAGTACTTC

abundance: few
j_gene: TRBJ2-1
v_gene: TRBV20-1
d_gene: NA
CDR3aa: CSASTEQLFQEQFF
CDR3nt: TGCAGTGCTAGTACTGAGCAGCTCTTTCAGGAGCAGTTCTTC

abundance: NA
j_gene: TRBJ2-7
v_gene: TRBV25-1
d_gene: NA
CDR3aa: CASRMPLGWWAYEQYF
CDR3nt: TGTGCCAGCAGGATGCCCCTAGGGTGGTGGGCCTACGAGCAGTACTTC

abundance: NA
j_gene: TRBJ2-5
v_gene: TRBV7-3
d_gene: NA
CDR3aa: CASSLRPSRETQYF
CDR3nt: TGTGCCAGCAGCTTAAGGCCCTCCCGGGAGACCCAGTACTTC

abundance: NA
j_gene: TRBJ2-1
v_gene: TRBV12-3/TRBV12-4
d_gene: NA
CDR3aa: CASSRGTYNEQFF
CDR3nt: TGTGCCAGCAGCAGGGGAACTTACAATGAGCAGTTCTTC

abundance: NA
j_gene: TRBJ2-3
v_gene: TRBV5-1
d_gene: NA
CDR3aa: CASSWSDTQYF
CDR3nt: TGCGCCAGCAGCTGGTCAGATACGCAGTATTTT

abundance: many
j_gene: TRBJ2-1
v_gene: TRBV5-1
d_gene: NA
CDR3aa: CASSLGLYNEQFF
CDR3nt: TGCGCCAGCAGCTTGGGTCTCTACAATGAGCAGTTCTTC

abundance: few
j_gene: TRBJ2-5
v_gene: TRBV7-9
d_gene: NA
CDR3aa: CASSLVALVETQYF
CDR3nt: TGTGCCAGCAGCTTAGTAGCACTGGTGGAGACCCAGTACTTC

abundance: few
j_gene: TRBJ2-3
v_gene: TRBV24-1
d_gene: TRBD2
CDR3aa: CATSDPGLAGGVVGTDTQYF
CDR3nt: TGTGCCACCAGTGATCCAGGACTAGCGGGAGGGGTCGTCGGGACAGATACGCAGTATTTT

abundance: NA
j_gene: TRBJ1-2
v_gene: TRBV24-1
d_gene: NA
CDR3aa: CATSRSAYGYTF
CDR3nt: TGTGCCACCAGTCGGTCCGCCTATGGCTACACCTTC

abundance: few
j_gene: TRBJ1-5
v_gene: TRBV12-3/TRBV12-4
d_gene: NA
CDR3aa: CASSLGQGGQPQHF
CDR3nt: TGTGCCAGCAGTTTAGGGCAGGGCGGTCAGCCCCAGCATTTT

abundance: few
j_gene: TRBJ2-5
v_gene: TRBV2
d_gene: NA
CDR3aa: CASRGTWETQYF
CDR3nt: TGTGCCAGCAGGGGAACCTGGGAGACCCAGTACTTC

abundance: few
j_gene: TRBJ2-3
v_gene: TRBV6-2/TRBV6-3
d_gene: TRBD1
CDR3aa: CASSYWDRPSDTQYF
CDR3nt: TGTGCCAGCAGTTACTGGGACAGGCCCTCGGATACGCAGTATTTT

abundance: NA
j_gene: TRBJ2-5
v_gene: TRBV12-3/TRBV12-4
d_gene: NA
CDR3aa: CASSPRWVQPQETQYF
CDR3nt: TGTGCCAGCAGCCCGCGGTGGGTACAGCCGCAAGAGACCCAGTACTTC

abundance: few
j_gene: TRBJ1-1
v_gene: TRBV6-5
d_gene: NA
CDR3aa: CASTPVAGGETEAFF
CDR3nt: TGTGCCAGCACCCCGGTTGCGGGGGGGGAGACTGAAGCTTTCTTT

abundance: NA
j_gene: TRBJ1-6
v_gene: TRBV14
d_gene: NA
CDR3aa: CASSHLLGESPLHF
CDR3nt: TGTGCCAGCAGCCACCTCCTAGGGGAATCACCCCTCCACTTT

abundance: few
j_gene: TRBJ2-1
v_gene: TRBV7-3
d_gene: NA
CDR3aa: CASSPMDGPSSTNEQFF
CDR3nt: TGTGCCAGCAGCCCCATGGACGGTCCCAGCTCGACTAATGAGCAGTTCTTC

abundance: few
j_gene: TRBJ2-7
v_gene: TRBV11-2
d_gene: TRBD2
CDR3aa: CASSLVGGGLAYSYEQYF
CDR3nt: TGTGCCAGCAGCTTAGTCGGAGGGGGACTAGCGTATTCCTACGAGCAGTACTTC

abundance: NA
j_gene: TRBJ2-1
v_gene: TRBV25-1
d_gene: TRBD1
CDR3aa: CASRAALGQASVEQFF
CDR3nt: TGTGCCAGCAGGGCGGCCTTGGGACAGGCGAGTGTTGAGCAGTTCTTC

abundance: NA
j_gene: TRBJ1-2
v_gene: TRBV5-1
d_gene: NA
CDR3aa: CASRRNNDGYTF
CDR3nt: TGCGCCAGCCGCCGAAACAATGATGGCTACACCTTC

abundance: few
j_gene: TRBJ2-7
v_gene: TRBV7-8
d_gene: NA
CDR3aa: CASSLRQGNYEQYF
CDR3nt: TGTGCCAGCAGCTTACGGCAAGGAAATTACGAGCAGTACTTC

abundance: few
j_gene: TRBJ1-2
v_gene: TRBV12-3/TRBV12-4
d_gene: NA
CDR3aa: CASSSQGPDGYTF
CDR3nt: TGTGCCAGCAGTTCACAAGGACCTGATGGCTACACCTTC

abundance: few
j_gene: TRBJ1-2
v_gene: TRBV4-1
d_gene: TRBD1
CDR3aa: CASSQDTGTGGGGYTF
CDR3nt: TGCGCCAGCAGCCAAGATACGGGGACAGGCGGGGGGGGCTACACCTTC

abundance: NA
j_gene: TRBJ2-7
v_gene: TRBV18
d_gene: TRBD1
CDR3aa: CASSPSLFRDRALSYEQYF
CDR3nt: TGTGCCAGCTCACCATCCCTATTCCGGGACAGGGCTCTTTCCTACGAGCAGTACTTC

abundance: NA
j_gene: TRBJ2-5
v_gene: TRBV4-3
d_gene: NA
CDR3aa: CASSQTSSGDETQYF
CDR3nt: TGCGCCAGCAGCCAGACTAGTTCGGGAGATGAGACCCAGTACTTC

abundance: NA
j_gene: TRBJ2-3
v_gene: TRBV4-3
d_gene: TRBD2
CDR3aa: CASSQDYRTGGPRTQYF
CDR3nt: TGCGCCAGCAGCCAAGATTATCGGACGGGAGGGCCCCGTACGCAGTATTTT

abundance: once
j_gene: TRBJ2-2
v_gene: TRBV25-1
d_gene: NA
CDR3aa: CASRQSNTGELFF
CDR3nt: TGTGCCAGCAGACAGTCGAACACCGGGGAGCTGTTTTTT

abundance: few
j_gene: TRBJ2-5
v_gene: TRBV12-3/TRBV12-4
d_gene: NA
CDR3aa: CASSPSMGVQETQYF
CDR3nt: TGTGCCAGCAGTCCGTCAATGGGAGTACAAGAGACCCAGTACTTC

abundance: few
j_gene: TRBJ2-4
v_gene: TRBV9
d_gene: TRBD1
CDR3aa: CASSKTGGLAKNIQYF
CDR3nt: TGTGCCAGCAGCAAGACAGGGGGTCTAGCCAAAAACATTCAGTACTTC

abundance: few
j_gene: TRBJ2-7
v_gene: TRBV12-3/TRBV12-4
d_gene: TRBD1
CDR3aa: CASSFHTLTFRGPGEQYF
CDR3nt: TGTGCCAGCAGTTTCCATACCCTCACCTTCAGGGGGCCAGGAGAGCAGTACTTC

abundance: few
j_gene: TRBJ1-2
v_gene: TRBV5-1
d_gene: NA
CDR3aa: CASSPRQGYGYTF
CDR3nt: TGCGCCAGCAGCCCTAGACAAGGCTATGGCTACACCTTC

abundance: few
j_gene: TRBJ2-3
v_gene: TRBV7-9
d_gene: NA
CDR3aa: CASSLWGGYTDTQYF
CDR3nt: TGTGCCAGCAGCTTATGGGGCGGATACACAGATACGCAGTATTTT

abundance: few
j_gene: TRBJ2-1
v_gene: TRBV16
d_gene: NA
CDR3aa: CASSQFSGRRIF
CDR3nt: TGTGCCAGCAGCCAATTCTCGGGTAGGCGGATCTTC

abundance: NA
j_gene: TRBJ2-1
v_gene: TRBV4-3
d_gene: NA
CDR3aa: CASSRRGGGGDEQFF
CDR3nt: TGCGCCAGCAGCCGACGGGGAGGGGGCGGCGATGAGCAGTTCTTC

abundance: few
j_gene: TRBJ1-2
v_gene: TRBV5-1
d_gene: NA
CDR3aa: CASSLEQAYGYTF
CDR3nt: TGCGCCAGCAGCTTGGAACAGGCCTATGGCTACACCTTC

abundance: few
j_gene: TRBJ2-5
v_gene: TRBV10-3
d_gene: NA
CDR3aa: CASARSNQETQYF
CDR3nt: TGTGCCTCCGCCCGCAGTAACCAAGAGACCCAGTACTTC

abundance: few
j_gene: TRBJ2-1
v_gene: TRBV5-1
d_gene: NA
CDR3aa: CASSRALERYNEQFF
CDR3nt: TGCGCCAGCAGCCGGGCTCTAGAACGCTACAATGAGCAGTTCTTC

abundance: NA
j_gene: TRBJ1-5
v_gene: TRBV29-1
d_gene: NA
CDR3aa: CSVAAGRDQPQHF
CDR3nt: TGCAGCGTCGCTGCGGGGAGGGATCAGCCCCAGCATTTT